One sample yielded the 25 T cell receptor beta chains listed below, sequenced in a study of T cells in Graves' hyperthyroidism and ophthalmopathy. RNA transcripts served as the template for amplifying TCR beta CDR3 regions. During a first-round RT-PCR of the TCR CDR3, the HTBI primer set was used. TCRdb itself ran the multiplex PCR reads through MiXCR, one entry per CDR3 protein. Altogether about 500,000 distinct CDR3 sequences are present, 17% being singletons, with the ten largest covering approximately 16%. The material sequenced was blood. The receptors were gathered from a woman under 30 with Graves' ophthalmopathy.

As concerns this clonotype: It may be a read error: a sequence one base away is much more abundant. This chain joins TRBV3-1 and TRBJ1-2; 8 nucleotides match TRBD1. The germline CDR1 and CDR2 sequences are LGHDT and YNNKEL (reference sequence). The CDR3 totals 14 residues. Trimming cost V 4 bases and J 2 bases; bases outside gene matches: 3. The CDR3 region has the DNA TGTGCCAGCAGCCCGGGACAGGACAACTATGGCTACACCTTC. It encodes CASSPGQDNYGYTF.

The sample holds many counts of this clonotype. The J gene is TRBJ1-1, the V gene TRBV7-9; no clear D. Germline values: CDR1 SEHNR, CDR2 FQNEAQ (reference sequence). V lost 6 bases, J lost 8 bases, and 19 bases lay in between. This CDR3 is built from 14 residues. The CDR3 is CASRASSSVPEAFF. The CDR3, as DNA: TGTGCCAGCAGAGCCTCGTCGTCCGTTCCCGAAGCTTTCTTT.

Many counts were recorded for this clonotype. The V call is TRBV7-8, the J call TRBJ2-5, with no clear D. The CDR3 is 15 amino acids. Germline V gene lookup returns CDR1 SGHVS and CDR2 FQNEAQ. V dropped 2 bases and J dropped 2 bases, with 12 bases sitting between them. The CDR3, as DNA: TGTGCCAGCAGCTTACTCGCGGTAGATCAAGAGACCCAGTACTTC. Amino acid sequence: CASSLLAVDQETQYF.

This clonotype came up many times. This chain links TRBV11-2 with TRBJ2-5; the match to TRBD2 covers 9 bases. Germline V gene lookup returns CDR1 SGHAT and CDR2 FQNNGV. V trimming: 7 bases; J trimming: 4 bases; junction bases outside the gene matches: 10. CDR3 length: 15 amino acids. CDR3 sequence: CASKPSGTSRETQYF. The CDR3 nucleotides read TGTGCCAGCAAACCTAGTGGGACTAGCAGAGAGACCCAGTACTTC.

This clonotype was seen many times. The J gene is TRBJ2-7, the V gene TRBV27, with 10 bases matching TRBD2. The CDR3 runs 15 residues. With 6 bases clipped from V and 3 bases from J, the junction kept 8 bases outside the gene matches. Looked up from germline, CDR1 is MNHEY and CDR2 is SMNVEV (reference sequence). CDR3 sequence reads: CASSPRLAGYYEQYF. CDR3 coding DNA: TGTGCCAGCAGCCCTAGACTAGCGGGTTACTACGAGCAGTACTTC.

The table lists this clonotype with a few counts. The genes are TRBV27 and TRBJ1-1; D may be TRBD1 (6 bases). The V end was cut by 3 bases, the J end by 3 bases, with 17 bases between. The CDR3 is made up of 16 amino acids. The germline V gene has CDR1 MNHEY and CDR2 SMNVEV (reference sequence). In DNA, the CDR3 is TGTGCCAGCAGTTTCTCGACAGGCGGTATCGACACTGAAGCTTTCTTT. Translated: CASSFSTGGIDTEAFF.

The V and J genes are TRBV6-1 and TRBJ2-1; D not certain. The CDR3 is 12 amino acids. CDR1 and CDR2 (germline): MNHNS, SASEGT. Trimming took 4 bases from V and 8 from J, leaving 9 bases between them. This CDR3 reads CASSGSGDEQFF. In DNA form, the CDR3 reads TGTGCCAGCAGTGGTTCTGGGGATGAGCAGTTCTTC.

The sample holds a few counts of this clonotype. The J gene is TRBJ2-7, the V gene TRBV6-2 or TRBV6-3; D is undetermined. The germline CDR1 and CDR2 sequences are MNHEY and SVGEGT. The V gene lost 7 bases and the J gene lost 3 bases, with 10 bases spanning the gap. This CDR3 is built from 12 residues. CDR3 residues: CASIPPDYEQYF. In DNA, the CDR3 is TGTGCCAGCATTCCCCCTGACTACGAGCAGTACTTC.

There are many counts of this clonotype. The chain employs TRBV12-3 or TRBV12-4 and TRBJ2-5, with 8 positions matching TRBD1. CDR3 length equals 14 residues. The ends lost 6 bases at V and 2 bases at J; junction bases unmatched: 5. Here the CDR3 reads CASRGTGGQETQYF. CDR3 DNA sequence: TGTGCCAGCAGAGGGACAGGCGGGCAAGAGACCCAGTACTTC.

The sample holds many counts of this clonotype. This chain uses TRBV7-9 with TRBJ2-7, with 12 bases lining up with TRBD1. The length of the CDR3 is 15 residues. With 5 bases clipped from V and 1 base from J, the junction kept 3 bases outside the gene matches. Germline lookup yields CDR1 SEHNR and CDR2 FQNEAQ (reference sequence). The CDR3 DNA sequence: TGTGCCAGCAGCCAGGGACAGGGGGCATCCTACGAGCAGTACTTC. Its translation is CASSQGQGASYEQYF.

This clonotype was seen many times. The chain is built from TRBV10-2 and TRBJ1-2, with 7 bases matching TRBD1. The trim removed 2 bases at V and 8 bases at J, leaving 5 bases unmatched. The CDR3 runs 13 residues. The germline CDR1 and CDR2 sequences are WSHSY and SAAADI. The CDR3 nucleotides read TGCGCCAGCAGTGAGGAGGGGGCGAGAGGCTACACCTTC. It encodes CASSEEGARGYTF.

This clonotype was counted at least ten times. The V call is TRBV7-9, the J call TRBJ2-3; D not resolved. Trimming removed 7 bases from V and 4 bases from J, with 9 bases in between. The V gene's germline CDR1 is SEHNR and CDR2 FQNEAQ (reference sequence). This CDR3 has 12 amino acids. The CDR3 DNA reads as TGTGCCAGCACCCCCCAGTCAGATACGCAGTATTTT. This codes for CASTPQSDTQYF. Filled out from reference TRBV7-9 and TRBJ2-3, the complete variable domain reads DTGVSQNPRHKITKRGQNVTFRCDPISEHNRLYWYRQTLGQGPEFLTYFQNEAQLEKSRLLSDRFSAERPKGSFSTLEIQRTEQGDSAMYLCASTPQSDTQYFGPGTRLTVL.

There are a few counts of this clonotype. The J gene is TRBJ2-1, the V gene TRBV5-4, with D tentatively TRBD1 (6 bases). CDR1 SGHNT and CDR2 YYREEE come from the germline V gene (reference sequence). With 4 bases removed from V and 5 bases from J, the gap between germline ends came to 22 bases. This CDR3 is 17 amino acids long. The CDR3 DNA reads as TGTGCCAGCAGCCCCGACGACAGGAGCGGTCCCAACAATGAGCAGTTCTTC. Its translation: CASSPDDRSGPNNEQFF.

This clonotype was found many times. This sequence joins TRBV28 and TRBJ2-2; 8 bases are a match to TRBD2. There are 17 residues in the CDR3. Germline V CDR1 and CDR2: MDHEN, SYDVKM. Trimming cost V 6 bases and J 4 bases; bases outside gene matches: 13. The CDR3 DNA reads TGTGCCAGCAGGACCCTAGAGAGCGGGAGAGGCACCGGGGAGCTGTTTTTT. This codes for CASRTLESGRGTGELFF.

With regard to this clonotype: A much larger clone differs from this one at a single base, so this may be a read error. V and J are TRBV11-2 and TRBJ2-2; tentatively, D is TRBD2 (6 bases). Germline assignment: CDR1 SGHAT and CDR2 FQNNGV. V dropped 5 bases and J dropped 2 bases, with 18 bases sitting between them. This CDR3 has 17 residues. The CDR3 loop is CASSPSFAGLNTGELFF. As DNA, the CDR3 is TGTGCCAGCAGCCCATCCTTCGCGGGGTTAAACACCGGGGAGCTGTTTTTT.

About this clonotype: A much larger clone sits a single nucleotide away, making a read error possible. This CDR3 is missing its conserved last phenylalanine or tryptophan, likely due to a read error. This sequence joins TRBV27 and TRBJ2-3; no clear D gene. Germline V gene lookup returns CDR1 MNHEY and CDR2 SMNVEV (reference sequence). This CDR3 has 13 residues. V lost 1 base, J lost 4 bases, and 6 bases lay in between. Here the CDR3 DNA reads TGTGCCAGCAGTTTATTGGCCTCAGATACGCAGTATCTT. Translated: CASSLLASDTQYL.

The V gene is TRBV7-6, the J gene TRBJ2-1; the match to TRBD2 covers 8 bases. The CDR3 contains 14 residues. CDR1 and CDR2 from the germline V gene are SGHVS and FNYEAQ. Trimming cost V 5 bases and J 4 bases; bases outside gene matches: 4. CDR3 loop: CASSPGLGYNEQFF. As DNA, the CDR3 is TGTGCCAGCAGCCCGGGACTAGGGTACAATGAGCAGTTCTTC.

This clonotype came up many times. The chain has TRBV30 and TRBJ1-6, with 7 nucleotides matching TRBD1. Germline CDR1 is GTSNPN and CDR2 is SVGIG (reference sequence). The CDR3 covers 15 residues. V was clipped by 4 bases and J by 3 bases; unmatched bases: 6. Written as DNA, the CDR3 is TGTGCCTGGAAAACCAGGGGGAACTATAATTCACCCCTCCACTTT. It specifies CAWKTRGNYNSPLHF.

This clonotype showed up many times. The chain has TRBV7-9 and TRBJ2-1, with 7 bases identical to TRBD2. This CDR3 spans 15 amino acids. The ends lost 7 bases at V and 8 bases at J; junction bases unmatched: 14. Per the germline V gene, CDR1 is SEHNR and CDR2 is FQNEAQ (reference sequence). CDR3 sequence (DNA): TGTGCCAGCAACCGCCAGGGCGGGAGTAGCGATGAGCAGTTCTTC. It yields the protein CASNRQGGSSDEQFF.

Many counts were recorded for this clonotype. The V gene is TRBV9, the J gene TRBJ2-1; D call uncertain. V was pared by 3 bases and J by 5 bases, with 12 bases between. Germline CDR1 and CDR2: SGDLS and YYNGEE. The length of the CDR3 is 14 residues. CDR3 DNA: TGTGCCAGCAGCGGACTCGCGTGGGACAATGAGCAGTTCTTC. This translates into CASSGLAWDNEQFF.

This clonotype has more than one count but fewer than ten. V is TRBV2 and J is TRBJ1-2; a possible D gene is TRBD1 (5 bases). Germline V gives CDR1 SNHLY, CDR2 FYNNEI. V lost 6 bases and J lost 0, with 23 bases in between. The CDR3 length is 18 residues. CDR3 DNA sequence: TGTGCCAGCAGGGCAGCGGGGGGTAGGAGGACTCCTAACTATGGCTACACCTTC. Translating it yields CASRAAGGRRTPNYGYTF.

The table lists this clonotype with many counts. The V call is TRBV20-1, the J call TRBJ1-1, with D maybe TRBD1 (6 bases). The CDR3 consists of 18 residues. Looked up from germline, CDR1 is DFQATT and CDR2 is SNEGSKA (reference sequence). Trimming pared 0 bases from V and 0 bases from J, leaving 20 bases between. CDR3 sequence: CSARDSKGGGLMNTEAFF. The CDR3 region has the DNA TGCAGTGCTAGAGATAGTAAGGGCGGGGGCCTTATGAACACTGAAGCTTTCTTT.

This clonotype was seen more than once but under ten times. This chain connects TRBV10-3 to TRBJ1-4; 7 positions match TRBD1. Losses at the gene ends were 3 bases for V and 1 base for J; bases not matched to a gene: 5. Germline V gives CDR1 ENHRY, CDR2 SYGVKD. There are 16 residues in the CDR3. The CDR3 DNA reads TGTGCCATCAGTGACCCGAGACAGGGAACTAATGAAAAACTGTTTTTT. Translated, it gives CAISDPRQGTNEKLFF.

CDR3 sequence reads: CASSTLEGFYGYTF. As DNA, the CDR3 is TGTGCCAGCAGTACCCTCGAGGGCTTCTATGGCTACACCTTC. The chain recombines TRBV28 with TRBJ1-2, with D unresolved. The CDR3 is made up of 14 amino acids. Germline V lookup: CDR1 MDHEN, CDR2 SYDVKM. V gave up 5 bases and J gave up 4 bases, with 14 bases separating them.

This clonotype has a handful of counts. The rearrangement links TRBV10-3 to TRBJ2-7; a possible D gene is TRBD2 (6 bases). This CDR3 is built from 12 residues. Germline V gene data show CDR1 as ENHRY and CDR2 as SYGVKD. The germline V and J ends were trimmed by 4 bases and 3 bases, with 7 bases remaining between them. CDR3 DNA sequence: TGTGCCATCAGTGTCGGGAGCTACGAGCAGTACTTC. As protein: CAISVGSYEQYF.